This T cell receptor beta chain was profiled in a study of T cells in Graves' hyperthyroidism and ophthalmopathy. Whole-study results and caveats: With a median lead of around 6.7 months before onset, the model predicted ophthalmopathy.

Comments on this clonotype: Its specificity is unknown.

What was amplified from RNA transcripts were TCR beta CDR3 regions. Initially, a first-round RT-PCR of the TCR CDR3 employed the HTBI primer set. TCRdb passed the multiplex PCR reads through MiXCR, listing each CDR3 protein once. Among roughly 500,000 distinct CDR3 sequences, about 16% were seen once, and the ten largest hold roughly 29%. The CDR3 is made up of 14 amino acids. Germline CDR1 and CDR2: SGDLS and YYNGEE. V was clipped by 0 bases and J by 9 bases, with 15 bases between them. Pregnant or lactating patients were excluded, as were those with uncontrolled infection or other autoimmune disease. It was around 11 ml of fresh peripheral blood that supplied the PBMCs.

The J gene is TRBJ1-2, the V gene TRBV9; D unresolved. This receptor was identified in a woman aged 25 to 39 with Graves' ophthalmopathy. The sample consisted of blood. CDR3 DNA: TGTGCCAGCAGCGTAGAAGGTTCGGGCAGGAGCTACACCTTC. This translates into CASSVEGSGRSYTF. Full variable domain (outside the CDR3, taken from reference TRBV9 and TRBJ1-2): DSGVTQTPKHLITATGQRVTLRCSPRSGDLSVYWYQQSLDQGLQFLIQYYNGEERAKGNILERFSAQQFPDLHSELNLSSLELGDSALYFCASSVEGSGRSYTFGSGTRLTVV.